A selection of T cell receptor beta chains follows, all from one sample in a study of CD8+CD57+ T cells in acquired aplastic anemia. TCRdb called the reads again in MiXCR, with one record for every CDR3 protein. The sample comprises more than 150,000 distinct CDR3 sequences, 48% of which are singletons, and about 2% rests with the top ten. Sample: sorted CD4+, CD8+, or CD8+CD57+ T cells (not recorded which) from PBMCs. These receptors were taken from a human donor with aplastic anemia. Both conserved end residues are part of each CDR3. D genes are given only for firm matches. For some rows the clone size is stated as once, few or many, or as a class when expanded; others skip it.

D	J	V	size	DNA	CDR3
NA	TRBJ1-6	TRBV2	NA	TGTGCCAGCAGTAAGGATGGATCACCCCTCCACTTT	CASSKDGSPLHF
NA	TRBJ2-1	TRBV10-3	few	TGTGCCATCAGTTCGACGGGGGAGTGGAACAATGAGCAGTTCTTC	CAISSTGEWNNEQFF
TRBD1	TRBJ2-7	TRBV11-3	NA	TGTGCCAGCGGGAGGACAGGGAAGTTAATCTACGAGCAGTACTTC	CASGRTGKLIYEQYF
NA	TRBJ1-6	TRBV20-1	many	TGCAGTGCTAGAGAGTTTTCAGGGATTTCACCCCTCCACTTT	CSAREFSGISPLHF
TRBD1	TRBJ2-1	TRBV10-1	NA	TGCGCCATCAGTGGGACAGGGACAGGTAATGAGCAGTTCTTC	CAISGTGTGNEQFF
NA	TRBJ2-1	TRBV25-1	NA	TGTGCCAGCACTCCTCTCAGCGGCGGTCTCCGGTACAATGAGCAGTTCTTC	CASTPLSGGLRYNEQFF
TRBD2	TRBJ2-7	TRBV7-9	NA	TGTGCCAGCAGCTCGACGAGCGGGGGGGTCTACGAGCAGTACTTC	CASSSTSGGVYEQYF
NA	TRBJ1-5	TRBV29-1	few	TGCAGCGTTGAGTTGGCAGGGTATAGCAATCAGCCCCAGCATTTT	CSVELAGYSNQPQHF
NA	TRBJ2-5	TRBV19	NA	TGTGCCAGTAGTATAGGACACGGGACCCTCTCCCAGACCCAGTACTTC	CASSIGHGTLSQTQYF
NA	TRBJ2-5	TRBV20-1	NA	TGCAGTGCTAGAGACACAGCCAAAGAGACCCAGTACTTC	CSARDTAKETQYF
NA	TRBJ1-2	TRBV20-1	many	TGCAGTGCTACCCCCATACAGGCCAACTATGGCTACACCTTC	CSATPIQANYGYTF
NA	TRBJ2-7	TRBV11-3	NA	TGTGCCAGCAGCTTTGGGGGTGGGAGCTACGAGCAGTACTTC	CASSFGGGSYEQYF
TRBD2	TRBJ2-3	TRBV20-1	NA	TGCAGTGCCCCTTCGACCGGGGGACTAGCGGGAGTAGATACGCAGTATTTT	CSAPSTGGLAGVDTQYF
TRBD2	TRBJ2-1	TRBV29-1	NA	TGCAGCGTTGATGCGGTAGCGGGAGGGGTCTCCTACAATGAGCAGTTCTTC	CSVDAVAGGVSYNEQFF
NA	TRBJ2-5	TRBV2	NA	TGTGCCAGCAGTGGCCCTCCAAGCCAAGAGACCCAGTACTTC	CASSGPPSQETQYF